The entry that follows covers one TCR beta chain sequence. The target antigen is unknown. Time point indicated: persistent/refractory GD, antithyroid drugs over 5 years with positive TRAb. Construction of the TCR library relied on RNA isolated from PBMCs. Diagnosing Graves' disease relied on the American Thyroid Association guidelines. The CDR3 is 14 amino acids. The V gene's germline CDR1 is MNHNS and CDR2 SASEGT. The V gene lost 5 bases and the J gene lost 6 bases, with 16 bases spanning the gap. The sample originates from a study of regulatory T cells in long-lasting Graves disease. Study-wide context: Over 5 years of antithyroid drugs with positive TSH receptor antibodies was taken to mean persistent Graves' disease.

General study results and limits: Persistent disease preferred TRBV28, TRBJ1-2 and TRBJ2-5; new disease, TRBV20-1 and TRBJ2-1.

Sequencing libraries for TCR beta were prepared with iRepertoire HTBI primers and Arm-PCR of CDR3 regions. TCRdb reprocessed the multiplex PCR reads with MiXCR, giving one entry per CDR3 protein. This sample carries 650,000 to 700,000 distinct CDR3 sequences, 30% of them seen once, and the ten largest clones take roughly 40%. The V call is TRBV6-1, the J call TRBJ1-1; D is ambiguous. The specimen was peripheral blood mononuclear cells (PBMCs), collected when the disease was refractory, from a patient treated with antithyroid drugs. The clonotype originates from a female donor with Graves disease. CDR3 in amino acids: CASSNKRGVAEAFF. CDR3 sequence (DNA): TGTGCCAGCAGTAATAAGCGGGGTGTTGCTGAAGCTTTCTTT.